This record concerns one TCR beta chain sequence. This sample is drawn from a study of CD8 T cells in Susac syndrome. With random hexamers, 0.5 to 1 ug RNA was reverse transcribed. The immunoSEQ assay covered 54 Vbeta and 13 Jbeta segments for CDR3. TCRdb re-derived calls from the immunoSEQ multiplex PCR reads in MiXCR, one entry per CDR3 protein. The sample yields 120,000 or so distinct CDR3 sequences, approximately 94% seen once. Those who served as multiple sclerosis controls were treatment-naive patients with stable or active relapsing-remitting disease. Bulk CD8+ and CD4+ cells came from magnetic negative isolation; CD8+ TEMRA by FACS. V lost 3 bases and J 6 bases, leaving 12 bases between the germline ends. CDR1 is KGHSH, CDR2 LQKENI, per germline. The CDR3 has 13 amino acids.

The genes are TRBV18 and TRBJ2-7; D unresolved. The sequenced sample consisted of CD4+ T cells from PBMCs. This TCR was sampled from a human donor with multiple sclerosis. DNA of the CDR3: TGTGCCAGCTCACCGACCGAAGCTTCCGAGCAGTACTTC. This codes for CASSPTEASEQYF.